This TCR beta chain was obtained from a study of glioma-infiltrating T cells. Regarding the study as a whole: Non-neoplastic patients had below-expected tissue-blood divergence, while all gliomas exceeded expectation.

Using RNA template, CDR3s of TCR alpha and beta were amplified with iRepertoire arm-PCR. Input was 100-400 ng of tissue mRNA or PBMC total RNA. Each CDR3 protein is one row after TCRdb ran MiXCR on the multiplex PCR reads. The sample has roughly 100,000 distinct CDR3 sequences; approximately 39% are singletons. The length of the CDR3 is 15 residues. V was pared by 5 bases and J by 4 bases, with 15 bases between. CDR1 MDHEN and CDR2 SYDVKM come from the germline V gene. With regard to this clonotype: The antigen is unknown.

Specimen: glioma tissue, nonneoplastic brain tissue, or PBMCs (not recorded which). The chain couples TRBV28 to TRBJ2-1; D is possibly TRBD2 (5 bases). This TCR came from a human donor with low-grade glioma or glioblastoma, undergoing nonglioma brain surgery, or in good health (not recorded which). The CDR3 sequence: CASSPNSRGYNEQFF. Here the CDR3 DNA reads TGTGCCAGCAGTCCGAATTCTAGAGGGTACAATGAGCAGTTCTTC.